This TCR beta chain is from a study of blood T cell repertoires in COVID-19. At the level of the study: Samples taken during acute and convalescent COVID-19 were collected in the United States, Italy and Spain. In each case, the material was cDNA or gDNA derived from T cells, B-cell-depleted T cells, or PBMCs.

In the original workflow: Reference gene primer amplification gave estimated nucleated cell counts. Generated by immunoSEQ multiplex PCR, the TCRdb table keeps only in-frame clones and is missing some. That table furnishes V, J and clone size, whereas the DNA furnished D and trimming. The sample has a few hundred thousand clones, about nine tenths seen once. Trimming left V 2 bases short and J 4 bases short, with 5 bases between. This CDR3 spans 12 amino acids. Germline V gene data show CDR1 as SGHRS and CDR2 as YFSETQ. The rearrangement joins TRBV5-1 to TRBJ2-3; D is unresolved. The origin of this receptor is a woman between 50 and 59 years old who had recovered from COVID-19. The sequenced sample consisted of peripheral blood. The CDR3 nucleotides read TGCGCCAGCAGCTTCCGGGCAGATACGCAGTATTTT. Translating gives CASSFRADTQYF.